The 17 T cell receptor beta chains given below trace back to one sample, sequenced in a study of radiotherapy plus CTLA-4 blockade in lung cancer. Only in-frame clones appear in the TCRdb table, and some are missing; sequencing was by immunoSEQ multiplex PCR. This sample has roughly 70,000 clones, with roughly 91% found just once. The material sequenced was peripheral blood, taken from a patient treated with radiotherapy plus ipilimumab. These receptors all stem from a human donor with non-small cell lung cancer that progressed on radiotherapy plus ipilimumab.

The chain couples TRBV10-2 to TRBJ1-5, with a weak D call TRBD1 (6 bases). V was pared by 4 bases and J by 2 bases, with 15 bases between. Germline CDR1 and CDR2: WSHSY and SAAADI. The CDR3 totals 16 residues. The CDR3, as DNA: TGCGCCAGCAGTGGGGGGGCAGGGTCGGGCAATCAGCCCCAGCATTTT. The encoded protein is CASSGGAGSGNQPQHF.

This sequence joins TRBV5-1 and TRBJ2-7; 7 bases are shared with TRBD1. The CDR3 sequence is 14 residues long. The V segment lost 0 bases and the J segment 4 bases; nucleotides outside the gene matches: 4. Germline V gene data show CDR1 as SGHRS and CDR2 as YFSETQ. The CDR3 sequence is CASSLEGAGYEQYF. In nucleotides, the CDR3 is TGCGCCAGCAGCTTGGAGGGGGCTGGTTACGAGCAGTACTTC.

The gene calls are TRBV6-6 and TRBJ2-1, with D tentatively TRBD1 or TRBD2 (5 bases each). Per the germline V gene, CDR1 is MNHNY and CDR2 is SVGAGI (reference sequence). The CDR3 extends over 16 amino acids. The V and J ends lost 2 bases and 2 bases respectively, with 13 bases between them. CDR3 residues: CASSYGLSGPYNEQFF. The CDR3 nucleotides read TGTGCCAGCAGTTACGGATTGTCGGGGCCCTACAATGAGCAGTTCTTC.

The chain links TRBV15 to TRBJ2-1; 10 nucleotides match TRBD2. This CDR3 contains 15 residues. Trimming cost V 1 base and J 6 bases; bases outside gene matches: 3. Germline CDR1 is LNHNV and CDR2 is YYDKDF (reference sequence). This chain's CDR3 is CATSRALAGTNEQFF. CDR3 DNA: TGTGCCACCAGCAGAGCACTAGCGGGGACCAATGAGCAGTTCTTC.

This chain links TRBV19 with TRBJ2-7; TRBD1 matches at 8 bases. The junction had 4 bases not matched to a gene; V was cut back by 3 bases and J by 0 bases. The CDR3 length is 15 residues. Germline CDR1 LNHDA, CDR2 SQIVND (reference sequence). The CDR3 coding sequence is TGTGCCAGTAGTATTGGGACAGGCGTCTCCTACGAGCAGTACGTC. It yields the protein CASSIGTGVSYEQYV.

The chain carries TRBV28 and TRBJ1-4, with D maybe TRBD1 (6 bases). Trimming shortened V by 5 bases and J by 5 bases, and 18 bases separated the two germline ends. This CDR3 has 16 residues. The germline CDR1 and CDR2 sequences are MDHEN and SYDVKM. The chain's CDR3 is CASSGFGRGTNEKLFF. The CDR3 DNA sequence: TGTGCCAGCAGTGGCTTCGGCAGGGGAACAAATGAAAAACTGTTTTTT.

CDR3 sequence reads: CASSEGQGMNTEAFF. DNA of the CDR3: TGTGCCAGCAGTGAAGGACAGGGGATGAACACTGAAGCTTTCTTT. V gene TRBV2 combines with J gene TRBJ1-1; 8 bases are shared with TRBD1. Per the germline V gene, CDR1 is SNHLY and CDR2 is FYNNEI. There are 15 residues in the CDR3. With 1 base clipped from V and 0 bases from J, the junction kept 1 base outside the gene matches.

The rearrangement joins TRBV9 to TRBJ2-3; D is ambiguous. The CDR3 has 16 residues. Germline CDR1 and CDR2: SGDLS and YYNGEE. The V end was cut by 1 base, the J end by 0 bases, with 12 bases between. The CDR3 is CASSVLSYSSTDTQYF. In DNA form, the CDR3 reads TGTGCCAGCAGCGTACTTAGTTATTCTAGCACAGATACGCAGTATTTT. Full variable domain (missing parts from reference TRBV9 and TRBJ2-3): DSGVTQTPKHLITATGQRVTLRCSPRSGDLSVYWYQQSLDQGLQFLIQYYNGEERAKGNILERFSAQQFPDLHSELNLSSLELGDSALYFCASSVLSYSSTDTQYFGPGTRLTVL.

This clone was found once. The chain couples TRBV1 to TRBJ2-4; TRBD2 was called by the table and not checked on the DNA. TRBV1 is listed as a pseudogene. The CDR3 runs 18 residues. In nucleotides, the CDR3 is TGCACCAGCAGCCAAGGAGGGGCTAGCGGGAGGTTTGAAAACATTCAGTACTTC. Translation: CTSSQGGASGRFENIQYF.

The rearrangement links TRBV6-1 to TRBJ2-7; the match to TRBD1 covers 9 bases. The CDR3 runs 15 residues. CDR1 and CDR2 from the germline V gene are MNHNS and SASEGT. With V trimmed by 3 bases and J by 5 bases, 8 bases remained unmatched. CDR3 DNA: TGTGCCAGCAGTGAGCTGGGACAGGGTGGCCACGAGCAGTACGTC. This sequence encodes CASSELGQGGHEQYV.

This clone has a single count. The V call is TRBV9, the J call TRBJ2-2; 7 positions match TRBD2. V dropped 5 bases and J dropped 8; count of bases not matched to a gene: 6. CDR3 size: 13 residues. CDR1 and CDR2 (germline): SGDLS, YYNGEE. The CDR3 loop reads CASRRGSMGELFF. For the CDR3, the DNA is TGTGCCAGCAGGCGCGGGAGTATGGGGGAGCTGTTTTTT.

The chain joins TRBV5-4 to TRBJ2-5, with D unclear. V lost 1 base to trimming and J lost 5 bases, with 9 bases between them. This CDR3 region has 13 residues. In germline, CDR1 is SGHNT, CDR2 YYREEE (reference sequence). The CDR3 nucleotides are TGTGCCAGCAGCTTGCTACCCGCCGAGACCCAGTACTTC. It encodes CASSLLPAETQYF.

The chain is built from TRBV9 and TRBJ2-1; the match to TRBD2 covers 14 bases. The CDR3 loop spans 17 amino acids. Germline V gives CDR1 SGDLS, CDR2 YYNGEE. J was trimmed by 6 bases and V by 3 bases; bases with no gene match: 8. The CDR3 DNA is TGTGCCAGCAGCGCCTTCCCGACTAGCGGGAGGGTCAATGAGCAGTTCTTC. Its protein product is CASSAFPTSGRVNEQFF.

The chain uses TRBV4-1 and TRBJ2-1; D unresolved. Germline CDR1 is MGHRA and CDR2 is YSYEKL. Deletions cut 4 bases from V and 0 bases from J, with 10 bases between. The CDR3 totals 15 residues. The CDR3 is CASSPSLSSYNEQFF. The DNA for the CDR3 is TGCGCCAGCAGCCCGTCTTTGAGCTCCTACAATGAGCAGTTCTTC.

This clone is classed as medium-sized. This sample includes further DNA sequences coding for the same CDR3. CDR3 in DNA: TGTGCCAGCAGCTTAGAGGGGGGTTTGGGCGGGTACTACGAGCAGTACTTC. It translates to CASSLEGGLGGYYEQYF. This rearrangement joins TRBV7-9 to TRBJ2-7; D might be TRBD1 or TRBD2, each matching 6 bases. Germline CDR1 is SEHNR and CDR2 is FQNEAQ (reference sequence). This CDR3 has 17 residues. Trimming shortened V by 1 base and J by 3 bases, and 19 bases separated the two germline ends.

This chain connects TRBV18 to TRBJ1-3; 7 bases align to TRBD1. This CDR3 has 15 residues. Germline values: CDR1 KGHSH, CDR2 LQKENI. After removal of 1 base from V and 2 bases from J, the junction contained 2 bases not matched to a gene. The CDR3 region is CASSPQGGAGNTIYF. The CDR3 DNA sequence: TGTGCCAGCTCACCACAAGGGGGCGCTGGAAACACCATATATTTT.

This chain connects TRBV7-6 to TRBJ2-1; 11 bases match TRBD2. This CDR3 region has 15 residues. The V and J ends lost 4 bases and 5 bases, in that order; junction bases with no gene match: 4. In germline, CDR1 is SGHVS, CDR2 FNYEAQ. The CDR3 DNA reads TGTGCCAGCAGCTCCGGACTAGCGGGTCACAATGAGCAGTTCTTC. This sequence encodes CASSSGLAGHNEQFF.